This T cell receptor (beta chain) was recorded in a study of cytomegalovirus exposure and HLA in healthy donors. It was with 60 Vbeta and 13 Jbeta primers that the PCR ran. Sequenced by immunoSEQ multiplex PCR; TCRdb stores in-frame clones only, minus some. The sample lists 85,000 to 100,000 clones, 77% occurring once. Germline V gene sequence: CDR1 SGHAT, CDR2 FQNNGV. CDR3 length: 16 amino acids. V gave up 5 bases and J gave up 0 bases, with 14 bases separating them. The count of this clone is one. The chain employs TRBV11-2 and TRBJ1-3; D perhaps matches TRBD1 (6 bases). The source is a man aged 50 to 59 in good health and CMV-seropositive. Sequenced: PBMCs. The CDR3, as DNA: TGTGCCAGCAGCCCCCTGACAGGCTCCTCTGGAAACACCATATATTTT. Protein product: CASSPLTGSSGNTIYF.